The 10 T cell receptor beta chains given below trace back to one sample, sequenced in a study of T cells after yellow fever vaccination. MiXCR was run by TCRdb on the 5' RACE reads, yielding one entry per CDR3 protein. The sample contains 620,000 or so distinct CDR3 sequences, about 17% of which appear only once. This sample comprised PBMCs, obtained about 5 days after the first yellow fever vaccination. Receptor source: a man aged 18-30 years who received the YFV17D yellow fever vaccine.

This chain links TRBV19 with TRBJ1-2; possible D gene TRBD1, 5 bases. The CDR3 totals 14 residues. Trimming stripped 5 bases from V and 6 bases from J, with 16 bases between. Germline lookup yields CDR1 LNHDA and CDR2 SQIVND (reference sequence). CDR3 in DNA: TGTGCCAGTAGTCAGGGTGGGTCGCCCGATGGCTACACCTTC. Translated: CASSQGGSPDGYTF.

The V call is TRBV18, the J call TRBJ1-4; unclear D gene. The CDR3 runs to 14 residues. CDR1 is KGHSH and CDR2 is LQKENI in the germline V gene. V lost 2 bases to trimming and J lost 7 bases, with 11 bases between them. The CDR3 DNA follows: TGTGCCAGCTCACCATCGGCAGCCGCTGAAAAACTGTTTTTT. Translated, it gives CASSPSAAAEKLFF.

The CDR3 DNA is TGTGCCAGCACAATGACAGGGGGCGGTATGACTGAAGCTTTCTTT. Its translation is CASTMTGGGMTEAFF. The chain employs TRBV27 and TRBJ1-1; 10 bases are a match to TRBD1. The CDR3 runs 15 residues. V lost 7 bases to trimming and J lost 5 bases; unmatched junction nucleotides: 10. Germline V gene sequence: CDR1 MNHEY, CDR2 SMNVEV (reference sequence).

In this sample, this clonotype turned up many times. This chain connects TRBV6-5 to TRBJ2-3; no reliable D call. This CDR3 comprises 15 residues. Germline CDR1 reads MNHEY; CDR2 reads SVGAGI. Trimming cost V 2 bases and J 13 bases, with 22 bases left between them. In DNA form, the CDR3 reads TGTGCCAGCAGTTACATCAGAGACCCCCGTATCCTAGAGTATTTT. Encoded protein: CASSYIRDPRILEYF.

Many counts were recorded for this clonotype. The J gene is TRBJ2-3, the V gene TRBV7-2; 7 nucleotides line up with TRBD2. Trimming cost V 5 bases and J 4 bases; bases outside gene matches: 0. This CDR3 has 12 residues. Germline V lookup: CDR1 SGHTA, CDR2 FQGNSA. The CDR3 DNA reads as TGTGCCAGCAGCCGGGGGGCAGATACGCAGTATTTT. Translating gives CASSRGADTQYF.

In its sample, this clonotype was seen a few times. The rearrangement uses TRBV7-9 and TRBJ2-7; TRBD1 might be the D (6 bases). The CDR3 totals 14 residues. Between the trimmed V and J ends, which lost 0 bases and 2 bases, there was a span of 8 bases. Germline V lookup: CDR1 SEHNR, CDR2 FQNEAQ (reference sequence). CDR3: CASSLAGATYEQYV. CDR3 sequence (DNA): TGTGCCAGCAGCTTAGCGGGGGCCACCTACGAGCAGTACGTC.

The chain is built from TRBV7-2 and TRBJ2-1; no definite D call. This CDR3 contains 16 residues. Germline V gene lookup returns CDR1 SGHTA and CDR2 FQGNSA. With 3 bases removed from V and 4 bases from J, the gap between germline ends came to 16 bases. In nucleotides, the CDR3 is TGTGCCAGCAGCTTCGAGGCGCGGTCGGGTTACAATGAGCAGTTCTTC. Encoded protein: CASSFEARSGYNEQFF.

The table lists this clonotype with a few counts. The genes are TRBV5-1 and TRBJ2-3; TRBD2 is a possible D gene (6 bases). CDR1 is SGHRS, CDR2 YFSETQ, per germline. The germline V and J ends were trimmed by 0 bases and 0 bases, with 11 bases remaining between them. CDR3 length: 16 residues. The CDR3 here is CASSLASVPSTDTQYF. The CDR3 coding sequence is TGCGCCAGCAGCTTGGCTAGCGTCCCTAGCACAGATACGCAGTATTTT.

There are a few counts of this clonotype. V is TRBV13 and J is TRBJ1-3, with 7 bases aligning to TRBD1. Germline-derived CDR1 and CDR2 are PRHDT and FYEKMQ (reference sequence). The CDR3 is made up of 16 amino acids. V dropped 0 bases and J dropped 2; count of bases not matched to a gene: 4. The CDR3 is CASSLGLGGTGNTIYF. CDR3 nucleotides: TGTGCCAGCAGCTTAGGCCTAGGGGGCACTGGAAACACCATATATTTT.

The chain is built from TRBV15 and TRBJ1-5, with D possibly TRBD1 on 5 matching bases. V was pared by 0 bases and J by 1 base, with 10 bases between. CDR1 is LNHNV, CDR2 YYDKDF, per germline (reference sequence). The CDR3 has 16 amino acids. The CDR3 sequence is CATSRDPGKSNQPQHF. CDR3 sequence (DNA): TGTGCCACCAGCAGAGATCCAGGGAAGAGCAATCAGCCCCAGCATTTT. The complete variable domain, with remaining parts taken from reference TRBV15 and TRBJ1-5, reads DAMVIQNPRYQVTQFGKPVTLSCSQTLNHNVMYWYQQKSSQAPKLLFHYYDKDFNNEADTPDNFQSRRPNTSFCFLDIRSPGLGDTAMYLCATSRDPGKSNQPQHFGDGTRLSIL.